This T cell receptor beta chain emerged from a study of T cell clonality in common variable immunodeficiency. Study-level points and caveats: What drives increased CVID clonality needs T cell subpopulation sequencing. Reportedly, TCR beta sequences from common variable immunodeficiency showed fewer deletions and N-nucleotide insertions. CVID subjects shared fewer TCRbeta clones than healthy controls did.

As regards this clone: Its target is unknown. The observed sequence ends 3 residues before the CDR3 terminus, with the missing tail filled in from the germline J gene.

The CDR3 is made up of 15 amino acids. V was trimmed by 0 bases and J by 4 bases, leaving 10 bases between them. The V gene's germline CDR1 is LNHDA and CDR2 SQIVND (reference sequence). Some clones are missing from TCRdb's copy, which holds only in-frame ones; the method was immunoSEQ multiplex PCR. The table lists around 28,000 clones, with no singletons. This receptor was obtained from a human donor with common variable immunodeficiency. The chain joins TRBV19 to TRBJ1-5; unclear D gene. Material for sequencing was peripheral blood mononuclear cells. The CDR3 sequence: CASSIDGSPNQPQHF. The CDR3 bases that were read are TGTGCCAGTAGTATAGACGGGTCTCCAAATCAGCCC.